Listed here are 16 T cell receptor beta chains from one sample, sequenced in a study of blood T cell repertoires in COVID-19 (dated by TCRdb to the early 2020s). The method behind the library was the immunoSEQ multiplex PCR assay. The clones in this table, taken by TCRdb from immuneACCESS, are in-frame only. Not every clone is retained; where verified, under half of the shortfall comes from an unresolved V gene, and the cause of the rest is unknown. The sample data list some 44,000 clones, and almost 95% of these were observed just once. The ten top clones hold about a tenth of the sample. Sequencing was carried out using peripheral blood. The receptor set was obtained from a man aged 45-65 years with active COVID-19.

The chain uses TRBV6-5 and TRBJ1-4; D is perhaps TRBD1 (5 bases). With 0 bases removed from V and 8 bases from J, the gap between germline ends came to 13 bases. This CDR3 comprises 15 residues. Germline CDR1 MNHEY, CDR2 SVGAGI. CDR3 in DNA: TGTGCCAGCAGTTACTCAGGTCAGGGTGACGAAAAACTGTTTTTT. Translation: CASSYSGQGDEKLFF.

CDR3 in DNA: TGCGCCAGCAGGCTGGAGGGGACCGGGGAGCTGTTTTTT. As protein: CASRLEGTGELFF. The chain carries TRBV5-1 and TRBJ2-2; possibly TRBD2 for D (6 bases). Trimming took 5 bases from V and 5 from J, leaving 10 bases between them. Germline CDR1 SGHRS, CDR2 YFSETQ. The CDR3 has 13 residues.

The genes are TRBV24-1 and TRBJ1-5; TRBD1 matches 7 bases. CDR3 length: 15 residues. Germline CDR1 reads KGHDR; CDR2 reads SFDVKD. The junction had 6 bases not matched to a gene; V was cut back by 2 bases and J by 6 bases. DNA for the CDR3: TGTGCCACCAGTGATTCAAGACAGGGCGGTCAGCCCCAGCATTTT. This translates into CATSDSRQGGQPQHF.

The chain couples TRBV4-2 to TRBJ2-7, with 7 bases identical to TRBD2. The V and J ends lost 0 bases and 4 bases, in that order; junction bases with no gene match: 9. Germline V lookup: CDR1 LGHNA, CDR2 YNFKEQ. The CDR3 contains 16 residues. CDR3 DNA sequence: TGTGCCAGCAGCCAAGATTCTGCGGGAGCTCGGTACGAGCAGTACTTC. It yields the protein CASSQDSAGARYEQYF.

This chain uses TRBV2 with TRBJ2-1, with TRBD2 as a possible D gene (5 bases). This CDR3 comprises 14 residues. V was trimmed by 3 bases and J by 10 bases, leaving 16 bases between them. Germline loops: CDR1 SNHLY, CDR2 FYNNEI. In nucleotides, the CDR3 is TGTGCCAGCAGTGACTCGGACGGGCGCGGGGAGCAGTTCTTC. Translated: CASSDSDGRGEQFF.

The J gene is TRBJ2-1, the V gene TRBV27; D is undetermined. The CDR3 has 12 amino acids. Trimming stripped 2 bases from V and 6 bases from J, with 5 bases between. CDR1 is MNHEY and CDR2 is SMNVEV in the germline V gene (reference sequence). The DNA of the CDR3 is TGTGCCAGCAGTTTAGTCGGCAATGAGCAGTTCTTC. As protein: CASSLVGNEQFF.

CDR3 bases: TGTGCCAGCGGTGTGGCTAGCGGCCAAGAGACCCAGTACTTC. It translates to CASGVASGQETQYF. The rearrangement links TRBV2 to TRBJ2-5; 7 bases agree with TRBD2. Trimming removed 8 bases from V and 1 base from J; junction bases left unmatched: 7. Germline V gene data show CDR1 as SNHLY and CDR2 as FYNNEI. CDR3 length: 14 amino acids.

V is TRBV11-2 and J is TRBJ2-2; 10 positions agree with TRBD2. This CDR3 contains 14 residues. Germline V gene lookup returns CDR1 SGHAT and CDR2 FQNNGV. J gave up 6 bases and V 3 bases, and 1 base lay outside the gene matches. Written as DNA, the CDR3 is TGTGCCAGCAGCTTCAGCGGGAGGGCCGGGGAGCTGTTTTTT. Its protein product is CASSFSGRAGELFF.

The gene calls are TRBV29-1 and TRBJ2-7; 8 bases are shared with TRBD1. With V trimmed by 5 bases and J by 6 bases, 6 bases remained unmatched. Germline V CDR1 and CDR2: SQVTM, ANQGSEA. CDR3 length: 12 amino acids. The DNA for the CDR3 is TGCAGCGTTCGGCAGGGGGCGGGCGAGCAGTACTTC. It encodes CSVRQGAGEQYF.

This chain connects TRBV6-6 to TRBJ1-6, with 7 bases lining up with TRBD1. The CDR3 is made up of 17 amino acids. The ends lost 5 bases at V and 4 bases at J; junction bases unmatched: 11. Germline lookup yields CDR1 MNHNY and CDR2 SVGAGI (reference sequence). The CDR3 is CASSRGQKTYYNSPLHF. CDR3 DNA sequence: TGTGCCAGCAGTCGGGGACAGAAGACATATTATAATTCACCCCTCCACTTT.

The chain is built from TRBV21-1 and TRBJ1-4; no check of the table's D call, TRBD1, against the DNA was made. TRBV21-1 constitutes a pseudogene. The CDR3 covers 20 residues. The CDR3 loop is CASSKGRSSCRGQTNEKLFF. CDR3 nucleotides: TGTGCCAGCAGCAAAGGTAGGTCGAGTTGCAGGGGGCAAACTAATGAAAAACTGTTTTTT.

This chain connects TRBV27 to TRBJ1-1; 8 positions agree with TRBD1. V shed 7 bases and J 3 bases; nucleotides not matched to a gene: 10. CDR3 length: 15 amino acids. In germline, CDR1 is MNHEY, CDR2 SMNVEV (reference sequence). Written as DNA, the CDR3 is TGTGCCAGCAAGGAGTGGACAGGGAGAGACACTGAAGCTTTCTTT. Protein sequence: CASKEWTGRDTEAFF.

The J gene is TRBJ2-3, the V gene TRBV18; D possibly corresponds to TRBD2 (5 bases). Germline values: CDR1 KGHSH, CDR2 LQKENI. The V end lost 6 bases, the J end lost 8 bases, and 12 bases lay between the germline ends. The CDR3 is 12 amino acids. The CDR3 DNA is TGTGCCAGCTCCGCGGGCGAGGGTACGCAGTATTTT. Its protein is CASSAGEGTQYF.

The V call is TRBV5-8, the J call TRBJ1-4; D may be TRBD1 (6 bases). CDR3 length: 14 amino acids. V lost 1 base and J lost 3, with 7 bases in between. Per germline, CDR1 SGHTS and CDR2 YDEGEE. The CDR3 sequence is CASSLTGSNEKLFF. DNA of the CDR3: TGTGCCAGCAGCTTGACAGGGTCTAATGAAAAACTGTTTTTT.

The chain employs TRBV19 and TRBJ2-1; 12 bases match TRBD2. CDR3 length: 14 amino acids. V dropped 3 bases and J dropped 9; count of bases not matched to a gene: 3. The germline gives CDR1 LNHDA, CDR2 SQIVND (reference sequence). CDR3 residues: CASSMGLAGPEQFF. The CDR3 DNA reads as TGTGCCAGTAGTATGGGACTAGCGGGTCCTGAGCAGTTCTTC.

Here the CDR3 DNA reads TGTGCCAGCAGCCCCGACACTAGCGGCAGCTACGAGCAGTACTTC. Residues: CASSPDTSGSYEQYF. This rearrangement joins TRBV3-1 (or the pseudogene TRBV3-2) to TRBJ2-7, with TRBD2 matching over 8 bases. This CDR3 has 15 residues. The germline V gene has CDR1 LGHDT and CDR2 YNNKEL (reference sequence). J lost 3 bases, V lost 4 bases, and 8 bases had no gene match.